The clone carrying this T cell receptor beta chain was recorded many times. Antigen unknown. From more than 8 ml of fresh peripheral blood, PBMCs were isolated. This sample was taken from a study of T cells in Graves' hyperthyroidism and ophthalmopathy. Study-wide results and limits: Most expanded thyroid clonotypes above 0.001 recurred in blood.

Per the germline V gene, CDR1 is MNHNS and CDR2 is SASEGT. The V end lost 4 bases, the J end lost 7 bases, and 13 bases lay between the germline ends. The CDR3 contains 13 residues. There were TCR beta CDR3 regions amplified from RNA transcripts. RT-PCR in the first round (using the HTBI primer set) targeted the TCR CDR3. TCRdb analysed the multiplex PCR reads with MiXCR anew, one entry per CDR3 protein. The sample consists of 550,000 to 600,000 distinct CDR3 sequences, around 14% of them appearing once. The chain links TRBV6-1 to TRBJ1-1; D unresolved. The sample comprised blood. The sequence came from a woman younger than 35 with Graves' ophthalmopathy. In nucleotides, the CDR3 is TGTGCCAGCAGTGGTCGGGTCGGACGTGAAGCTTTCTTT. It specifies CASSGRVGREAFF.